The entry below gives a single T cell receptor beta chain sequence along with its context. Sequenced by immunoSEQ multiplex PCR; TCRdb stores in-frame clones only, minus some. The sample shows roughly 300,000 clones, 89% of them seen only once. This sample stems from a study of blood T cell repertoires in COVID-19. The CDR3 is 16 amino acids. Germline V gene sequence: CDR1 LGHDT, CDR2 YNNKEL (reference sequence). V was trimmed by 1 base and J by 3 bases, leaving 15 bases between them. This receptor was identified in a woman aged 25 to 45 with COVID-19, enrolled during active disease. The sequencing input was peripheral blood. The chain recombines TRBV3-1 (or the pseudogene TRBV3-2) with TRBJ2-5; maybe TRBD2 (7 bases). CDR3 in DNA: TGTGCCAGCAGCCAAGCGGGGGGCACCGTCGAAGAGACCCAGTACTTC. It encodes CASSQAGGTVEETQYF.